These T cell receptor beta chains were read from a single sample in a study of CD8+CD57+ T cells in acquired aplastic anemia. TCRdb recomputed calls from the reads with MiXCR, one row per CDR3 protein. There are some 210,000 distinct CDR3 sequences in the sample; around 63% occur only once, and 25% to 30% lies in the top ten. Sequenced material: sorted CD4+, CD8+, or CD8+CD57+ T cells (not recorded which) from PBMCs. These TCRs come from a human donor in good health. The CDR3 runs from the conserved cysteine through the conserved F or W. Fields, in order: D gene, clone size, V gene, J gene, CDR3 protein, CDR3 DNA. The D gene is left open where the match is weak. Clone size appears in some rows only: once, few, many, or a class for an expanded clone.

.	.	TRBV20-1	TRBJ2-3	CSARDLDPVARNTQYF	TGCAGTGCTAGAGATCTCGATCCCGTGGCACGGAATACGCAGTATTTT
.	.	TRBV20-1	TRBJ1-1	CSAIMNTEAFF	TGCAGTGCTATAATGAACACTGAAGCTTTCTTT
TRBD2	.	TRBV24-1	TRBJ2-1	CATSETGTRQANEQFF	TGTGCCACCAGTGAGACCGGGACTAGACAAGCCAATGAGCAGTTCTTC
TRBD2	.	TRBV27	TRBJ2-1	CASSPILTGLGYNEQFF	TGTGCCAGCAGTCCCATACTTACGGGACTAGGCTACAATGAGCAGTTCTTC
TRBD2	.	TRBV24-1	TRBJ2-7	CTTSDPGRYYEQYF	TGTACCACCAGTGACCCCGGGAGGTACTACGAGCAGTACTTC
.	.	TRBV20-1	TRBJ2-1	CSARGGLNERSYNEQFF	TGCAGTGCTAGAGGAGGGCTGAATGAGAGGTCCTACAATGAGCAGTTCTTC
TRBD1	.	TRBV19	TRBJ2-7	CASSIEPGQGAYEQYF	TGTGCCAGTAGTATAGAACCGGGACAGGGGGCTTACGAGCAGTACTTC
TRBD1	.	TRBV2	TRBJ1-5	CASSADRGSNQPQHF	TGTGCCAGCAGTGCGGACAGGGGAAGCAATCAGCCCCAGCATTTT
TRBD2	.	TRBV2	TRBJ2-2	CASSESLLAGGLTGELFF	TGTGCCAGCAGTGAGAGCCTTCTAGCGGGAGGGCTCACCGGGGAGCTGTTTTTT
.	many	TRBV5-1	TRBJ2-2	CASSFETNTGELFF	TGCGCCAGCAGCTTTGAGACAAACACCGGGGAGCTGTTTTTT
TRBD1	.	TRBV19	TRBJ2-4	CASSIAGGGYIQYF	TGTGCCAGTAGTATTGCAGGGGGCGGTTACATTCAGTACTTC
.	few	TRBV10-1	TRBJ2-2	CASSDGVGGNTGELFF	TGCGCCAGCAGTGACGGGGTCGGGGGGAACACCGGGGAGCTGTTTTTT
.	.	TRBV7-8	TRBJ1-3	CASRRDHLNTIYF	TGTGCCAGCAGACGGGACCATTTAAACACCATATATTTT
.	few	TRBV9	TRBJ1-5	CASSVGGGGNQPQHF	TGTGCCAGCAGCGTAGGAGGGGGAGGCAATCAGCCCCAGCATTTT
.	.	TRBV15	TRBJ2-7	CASARDTSYEQYF	TGTGCCAGCGCTCGGGACACCTCCTACGAGCAGTACTTC
TRBD2	many	TRBV5-8	TRBJ2-5	CASGAGAVETQYF	TGTGCCAGCGGAGCGGGGGCGGTAGAGACCCAGTACTTC
.	.	TRBV7-9	TRBJ2-3	CASSLGVTSTDTQYF	TGTGCCAGCAGCTTAGGGGTTACGAGCACAGATACGCAGTATTTT
.	many	TRBV9	TRBJ2-7	CASSGQKNEQYF	TGTGCCAGCAGCGGACAGAAGAACGAGCAGTACTTC
.	few	TRBV5-1	TRBJ2-7	CASSDWGRDYEQYF	TGTGCCAGCAGTGATTGGGGCAGGGATTACGAGCAGTACTTC
.	.	TRBV7-2	TRBJ1-2	CASSLEGSLYGYTF	TGTGCCAGCAGCCTTGAGGGCTCTCTTTATGGCTACACCTTC
.	.	TRBV2	TRBJ1-5	CVSSQDGINQPQHF	TGTGTCAGCAGTCAGGACGGCATCAATCAGCCCCAGCATTTT
.	.	TRBV25-1	TRBJ1-6	CASSSQGANNSPLHF	TGTGCCAGCAGTAGCCAGGGAGCCAATAATTCACCCCTCCACTTT
.	.	TRBV7-9	TRBJ1-5	CASSFGNQPQHF	TGTGCCAGCAGCTTCGGTAATCAGCCCCAGCATTTT
.	few	TRBV20-1	TRBJ2-3	CSARGVTTDTQYF	TGCAGTGCTAGAGGTGTTACCACAGATACGCAGTATTTT
.	.	TRBV7-9	TRBJ2-1	CASSFLGSSYNEQFF	TGTGCCAGCAGCTTTTTGGGGAGCTCCTACAATGAGCAGTTCTTC
TRBD2	.	TRBV12-5	TRBJ2-5	CASGSSGSETQYF	TGTGCTAGTGGTTCTAGCGGGAGTGAGACCCAGTACTTC